This TCR beta chain was sequenced during a study of long-term antiretroviral therapy in people with HIV. Study-wide findings and caveats: An increase in diversity followed ART, yet levels stayed below transplant donor controls. Within the repertoire, clones expanded before ART were dominant at all time points.

A remark on this clone: Its antigen is unknown.

An immunoSEQ assay, version v3.0, was performed at survey level. Libraries were prepared by immunoSEQ multiplex PCR; TCRdb keeps only in-frame clonotypes and omits some of them. The table lists 20,000 to 25,000 clones, 79% of them singletons. Trimming removed 4 bases from V and 3 bases from J, with 15 bases in between. The CDR3 covers 15 residues. The V gene's germline CDR1 is MNHEY and CDR2 SMNVEV (reference sequence). Everyone in the study who had HIV was treated in the United States. Going into DNA extraction, samples held about 1-11 million cryopreserved PBMC. The chain links TRBV27 to TRBJ2-5, with D perhaps matching TRBD2 (6 bases). Source: unsorted PBMCs, taken 4.1 years after starting antiretroviral therapy. The receptor was isolated from a middle-aged woman with HIV. The CDR3 is CASSSRTRGEETQYF. In DNA form, the CDR3 reads TGTGCCAGCAGTTCCCGGACACGCGGGGAAGAGACCCAGTACTTC.